Listed here are 22 T cell receptor beta chains from one sample, sequenced in a study of identical twins. One entry per CDR3 protein, called by TCRdb with MiXCR from the 5' RACE reads. Of about 1.7 million distinct CDR3 sequences in the sample, about 32% were seen once. The source material was cord blood. These receptors all stem from a newborn girl in good health.

This clonotype was counted ten times or more. The chain couples TRBV5-6 to TRBJ2-3, with D hard to call. Germline V CDR1 and CDR2: SGHDT, YYEEEE. The CDR3 is made up of 16 amino acids. Trimming left V 4 bases short and J 2 bases short, with 17 bases between. CDR3 nucleotides: TGTGCCAGCAGCGCTTATTTGTCTCCCGACACAGATACGCAGTATTTT. Protein: CASSAYLSPDTDTQYF. Looking up the rest from reference TRBV5-6 and TRBJ2-3 gives the full variable domain: DAGVTQSPTHLIKTRGQQVTLRCSPKSGHDTVSWYQQALGQGPQFIFQYYEEEERQRGNFPDRFSGHQFPNYSSELNVNALLLGDSALYLCASSAYLSPDTDTQYFGPGTRLTVL.

This chain joins TRBV6-6 and TRBJ2-1, with D possibly TRBD1 on 5 matching bases. CDR3 length equals 15 residues. Trimming took off 7 bases at V and 2 bases at J, with 15 bases between the two ends. Germline CDR1 MNHNY, CDR2 SVGAGI (reference sequence). CDR3 residues: CASNLIQGTYNEQFF. The CDR3 coding sequence is TGTGCCAGCAACCTAATCCAGGGAACCTACAATGAGCAGTTCTTC.

This clonotype has more than one count but fewer than ten. The J gene is TRBJ2-7, the V gene TRBV10-3, with 8 nucleotides matching TRBD1. Trimming took 3 bases from V and 7 from J; bases not matched to a gene: 14. This CDR3 region has 16 residues. The germline gives CDR1 ENHRY, CDR2 SYGVKD. DNA for the CDR3: TGTGCCATCAGTGACCCAGGGGGCGCCCCCCCTGATGAGCAGTACTTC. Protein product: CAISDPGGAPPDEQYF.

This chain connects TRBV20-1 to TRBJ2-7, with D possibly matching TRBD2 (5 bases). The CDR3 is 14 amino acids. Trimming took 0 bases from V and 1 from J, leaving 10 bases between them. Germline CDR1 and CDR2: DFQATT and SNEGSKA (reference sequence). CDR3 sequence (DNA): TGCAGTGCTAGAGATGGGAGTTTATCCTACGAGCAGTACTTC. Translating gives CSARDGSLSYEQYF.

The chain joins TRBV29-1 to TRBJ2-3; possibly TRBD1 or TRBD2 for D (5 bases each). From germline, CDR1 is SQVTM and CDR2 ANQGSEA. V was clipped by 3 bases and J by 4 bases, with 17 bases between them. The CDR3 sequence is 15 residues long. The CDR3, as DNA: TGCAGCGTTGACGCAGGGTTGAGGGGCGCAGATACGCAGTATTTT. As protein: CSVDAGLRGADTQYF.

The chain has TRBV20-1 and TRBJ2-7, with D unresolved. In germline, CDR1 is DFQATT, CDR2 SNEGSKA (reference sequence). The CDR3 extends over 12 amino acids. V lost 1 base and J lost 7, with 11 bases in between. The CDR3 DNA follows: TGCAGTGCTAGAGGAGGTAATCGGGAGCAGTACTTC. Protein product: CSARGGNREQYF.

This clonotype was recorded many times. J is TRBJ2-7 and V is TRBV6-2 or TRBV6-3; no clear D gene. Germline CDR1 and CDR2: MNHEY and SVGEGT. The CDR3 consists of 12 residues. Trimming took 6 bases from V and 2 from J, leaving 8 bases between them. CDR3 sequence (DNA): TGTGCCAGCAGCCCCGACCCCTACGAGCAGTACTTC. It encodes CASSPDPYEQYF.

The chain employs TRBV20-1 and TRBJ2-2; perhaps TRBD1 as D (5 bases). The V and J ends lost 4 bases and 4 bases respectively, with 13 bases between them. Germline V gene data show CDR1 as DFQATT and CDR2 as SNEGSKA (reference sequence). The CDR3 contains 14 residues. CDR3 protein: CSAITDRVTGELFF. CDR3 in DNA: TGCAGTGCTATAACCGACAGAGTCACCGGGGAGCTGTTTTTT.

A few counts support this clonotype. This sequence joins TRBV6-6 and TRBJ2-3; possibly TRBD2 for D (6 bases). V was clipped by 6 bases and J by 2 bases, with 15 bases between them. This CDR3 comprises 15 residues. In germline, CDR1 is MNHNY, CDR2 SVGAGI (reference sequence). CDR3 in amino acids: CASSEGLAYTDTQYF. The CDR3, as DNA: TGTGCCAGCAGCGAGGGACTTGCGTACACAGATACGCAGTATTTT.

In its sample, this clonotype was seen a few times. The chain is built from TRBV6-1 and TRBJ1-1; 7 bases fit TRBD1. V shed 6 bases, J shed 4 bases, and the junction held 8 bases outside the gene matches. Germline CDR1 and CDR2: MNHNS and SASEGT. This CDR3 comprises 14 residues. CDR3 sequence reads: CASRATGLGTEAFF. CDR3 nucleotide sequence: TGTGCCAGCAGGGCGACAGGGCTGGGCACTGAAGCTTTCTTT.

The chain recombines TRBV21-1 with TRBJ2-4; TRBD2 reflects the table's D call only, with no check against the DNA. Matching the DNA end better, TRBJ2-7 makes the J call doubtful. TRBV21-1 is shown as a pseudogene. The CDR3 extends over 17 amino acids. CDR3 DNA sequence: TGTGCCAGCAGCAAAAGGCCGTTAGCGGATAAGGCGTACGAGCAGTACTTC. Translating it yields CASSKRPLADKAYEQYF.

The J gene is TRBJ2-5, the V gene TRBV6-1; TRBD2 agrees at 10 bases. Germline V CDR1 and CDR2: MNHNS, SASEGT. V lost 7 bases, J lost 4 bases, and 18 bases stayed unmatched. The CDR3 length is 18 residues. DNA of the CDR3: TGTGCCAGCACCGAGAGGGGCATTCTGACTAGCGGGCTAGAGACCCAGTACTTC. This gives the protein CASTERGILTSGLETQYF.

This clonotype has a handful of counts. The chain couples TRBV14 to TRBJ1-1; D not certain. Trimming left V 0 bases short and J 3 bases short, with 14 bases between. The CDR3 has 16 amino acids. The germline gives CDR1 SGHDN, CDR2 FVKESK. CDR3 in amino acids: CASSQERVIWDTEAFF. The CDR3 coding sequence is TGTGCCAGCAGCCAAGAGAGGGTCATCTGGGACACTGAAGCTTTCTTT.

The chain carries TRBV4-1 and TRBJ1-1; D possibly corresponds to TRBD1 (6 bases). The CDR3 is 14 amino acids. Germline loops: CDR1 MGHRA, CDR2 YSYEKL. V was shortened by 6 bases and J by 1 base, with 12 bases between the two germline ends. CDR3 in amino acids: CASRPRDKNTEAFF. Written as DNA, the CDR3 is TGCGCCAGCAGACCGAGGGACAAGAACACTGAAGCTTTCTTT.

The rearrangement links TRBV7-9 to TRBJ1-2; TRBD1 agrees at 10 bases. This CDR3 spans 14 amino acids. V was clipped by 4 bases and J by 5 bases; unmatched bases: 4. The germline V gene has CDR1 SEHNR and CDR2 FQNEAQ (reference sequence). CDR3 sequence reads: CASSYDRGPYGYTF. The CDR3 region has the DNA TGTGCCAGCAGCTACGACAGGGGGCCGTATGGCTACACCTTC.

This clonotype has only a few counts. The chain carries TRBV12-3 or TRBV12-4 and TRBJ2-1; the match to TRBD1 covers 7 bases. The trim removed 2 bases at V and 0 bases at J, leaving 16 bases unmatched. There are 20 residues in the CDR3. This chain's CDR3 is CASSLRQGVFPEPSYNEQFF. The CDR3 region has the DNA TGTGCCAGCAGTTTACGGCAGGGGGTATTTCCGGAGCCCTCCTACAATGAGCAGTTCTTC.

This sequence joins TRBV10-3 and TRBJ2-7, with 7 bases lining up with TRBD2. Looked up from germline, CDR1 is ENHRY and CDR2 is SYGVKD. The length of the CDR3 is 14 residues. J was trimmed by 2 bases and V by 6 bases; bases with no gene match: 7. CDR3 amino acids: CAIRPGLQPYEQYF. The CDR3 bases are TGTGCCATCAGACCGGGACTACAACCCTACGAGCAGTACTTC.

The chain has TRBV7-2 and TRBJ2-2; D not resolved. CDR3 length: 16 amino acids. In germline, CDR1 is SGHTA, CDR2 FQGNSA. Trimming left V 0 bases short and J 2 bases short, with 10 bases between. CDR3 in DNA: TGTGCCAGCAGCTTAGCCGGCCGGCTAAACACCGGGGAGCTGTTTTTT. This sequence encodes CASSLAGRLNTGELFF.

The gene calls are TRBV7-9 and TRBJ1-1; 11 nucleotides line up with TRBD1. CDR1 and CDR2 (germline): SEHNR, FQNEAQ (reference sequence). The CDR3 totals 16 residues. Trimming took 5 bases from V and 0 from J; bases not matched to a gene: 5. CDR3 region: CASSPGTGGMNTEAFF. CDR3 coding DNA: TGTGCCAGCAGCCCCGGGACAGGGGGGATGAACACTGAAGCTTTCTTT.

This clonotype was counted a few times. The chain carries TRBV5-1 and TRBJ2-3, with TRBD2 identical over 7 bases. Per germline, CDR1 SGHRS and CDR2 YFSETQ. J gave up 0 bases and V 3 bases, and 7 bases lay outside the gene matches. The CDR3 loop spans 16 amino acids. The CDR3 loop reads CASSSERDPSTDTQYF. The CDR3 bases are TGCGCCAGCAGCTCCGAGCGGGACCCTAGCACAGATACGCAGTATTTT.

This clonotype was detected only a few times. J is TRBJ2-3 and V is TRBV7-8; TRBD1 or TRBD2 may be the D gene (6 bases each). Per germline, CDR1 SGHVS and CDR2 FQNEAQ. V was trimmed by 1 base and J by 1 base, leaving 15 bases between them. The CDR3 has 17 amino acids. In DNA, the CDR3 is TGTGCCAGCAGCTTAGAACGCCGGGGGCGAGGCACAGATACGCAGTATTTT. This gives the protein CASSLERRGRGTDTQYF.

This clonotype was seen only a few times. The chain employs TRBV5-1 and TRBJ2-1; D possibly corresponds to TRBD2 (6 bases). The CDR3 is 14 amino acids. Deletions cut 3 bases from V and 9 bases from J, with 16 bases between. Germline V lookup: CDR1 SGHRS, CDR2 YFSETQ. In nucleotides, the CDR3 is TGCGCCAGCAGCTCAGGGTTCGGGAGTGGTGAGCAGTTCTTC. It is translated as CASSSGFGSGEQFF.